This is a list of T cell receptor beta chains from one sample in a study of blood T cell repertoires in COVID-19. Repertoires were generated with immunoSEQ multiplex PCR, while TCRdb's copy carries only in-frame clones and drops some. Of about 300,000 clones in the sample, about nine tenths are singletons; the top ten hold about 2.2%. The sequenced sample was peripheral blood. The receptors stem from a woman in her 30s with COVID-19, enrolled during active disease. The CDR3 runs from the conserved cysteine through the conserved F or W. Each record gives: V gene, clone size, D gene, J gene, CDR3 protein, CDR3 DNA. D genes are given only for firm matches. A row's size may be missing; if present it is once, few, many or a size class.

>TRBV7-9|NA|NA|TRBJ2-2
CASSPQELSGELFF
TGTGCCAGCAGCCCCCAAGAGCTCTCCGGGGAGCTGTTTTTT
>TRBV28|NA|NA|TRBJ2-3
CASSFGDLTDTQYF
TGTGCCAGCAGTTTCGGGGATCTCACAGATACGCAGTATTTT
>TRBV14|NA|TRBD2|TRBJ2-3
CASSRIAGFTDTQYF
TGTGCCAGCAGTCGTATAGCGGGATTCACAGATACGCAGTATTTT
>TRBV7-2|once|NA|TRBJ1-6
CASSTRRDFGNSPLHF
TGTGCCAGCAGCACACGCAGGGATTTCGGGAATTCACCCCTCCACTTT
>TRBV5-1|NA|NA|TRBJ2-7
CASSKIEQGSEQYF
TGCGCCAGCAGCAAGATAGAACAGGGTTCTGAGCAGTACTTC
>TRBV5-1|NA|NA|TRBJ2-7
CASSRDISSYEQYF
TGCGCCAGCAGCCGGGACATAAGTTCCTACGAGCAGTACTTC
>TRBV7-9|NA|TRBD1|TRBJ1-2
CASSFDRVNGYTF
TGTGCCAGCAGCTTTGACAGGGTCAACGGCTACACCTTC
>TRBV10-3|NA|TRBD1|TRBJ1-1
CAISETGGMNTEAFF
TGTGCCATCAGTGAGACAGGGGGCATGAACACTGAAGCTTTCTTT
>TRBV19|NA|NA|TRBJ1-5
CASSIVRADQPQHF
TGTGCCAGTAGTATAGTCAGGGCCGATCAGCCCCAGCATTTT
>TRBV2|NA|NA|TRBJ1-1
CASKGRRMNTEAFF
TGTGCCAGCAAGGGTCGGAGGATGAACACTGAAGCTTTCTTT
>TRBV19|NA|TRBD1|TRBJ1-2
CASSPAPGQGSYGYTF
TGTGCCAGTAGTCCCGCCCCGGGACAGGGAAGCTATGGCTACACCTTC
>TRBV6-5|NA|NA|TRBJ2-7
CASKRDSYYEQYF
TGTGCCAGCAAAAGAGACAGTTACTACGAGCAGTACTTC
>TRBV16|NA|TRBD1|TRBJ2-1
CASSQYSDRGEQFF
TGTGCCAGCAGCCAATACAGTGACAGGGGTGAGCAGTTCTTC
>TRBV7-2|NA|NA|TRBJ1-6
CASSLQRQGSPLHF
TGTGCCAGCAGCCTCCAAAGGCAGGGTTCACCCCTCCACTTT
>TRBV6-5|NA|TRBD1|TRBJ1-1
CASSPGGTEAFF
TGTGCCAGCAGTCCAGGGGGCACTGAAGCTTTCTTT
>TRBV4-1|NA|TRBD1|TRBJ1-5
CASSQDHSRGNQPQHF
TGCGCCAGCAGCCAAGATCACTCCAGGGGGAATCAGCCCCAGCATTTT
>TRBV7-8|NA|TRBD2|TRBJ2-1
CASSLVASGSPRTEQFF
TGTGCCAGCAGCTTAGTGGCTAGCGGGTCCCCCCGCACTGAGCAGTTCTTC
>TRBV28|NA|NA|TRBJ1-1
CASSISLGEGNTEAFF
TGTGCCAGCAGTATTTCCCTAGGAGAGGGGAACACTGAAGCTTTCTTT
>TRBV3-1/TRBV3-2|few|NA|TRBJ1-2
CASSQDWQGRGYTF
TGTGCCAGCAGCCAAGATTGGCAGGGCCGTGGCTACACCTTC
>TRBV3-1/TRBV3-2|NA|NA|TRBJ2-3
CASSQEGGRVSSTDTQYF
TGTGCCAGCAGCCAAGAAGGTGGGCGGGTGTCTAGCACAGATACGCAGTATTTT
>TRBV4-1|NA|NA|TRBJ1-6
CASSESSYNSPLHF
TGCGCCAGCAGCGAGAGCTCCTATAATTCACCCCTCCACTTT
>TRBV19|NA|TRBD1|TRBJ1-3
CASSIGTGRGNTIYF
TGTGCCAGTAGTATCGGGACAGGACGAGGAAACACCATATATTTT
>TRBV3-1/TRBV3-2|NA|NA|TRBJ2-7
CASSQWAGPTYEQYF
TGTGCCAGCAGCCAATGGGCGGGGCCGACCTACGAGCAGTACTTC
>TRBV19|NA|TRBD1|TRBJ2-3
CASSDRDREYTDTQYF
TGTGCCAGTAGCGATCGGGACAGGGAGTACACAGATACGCAGTATTTT
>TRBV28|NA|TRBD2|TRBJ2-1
CASSPGSGGTYNEQFF
TGTGCCAGCAGCCCAGGGAGCGGGGGAACCTACAATGAGCAGTTCTTC
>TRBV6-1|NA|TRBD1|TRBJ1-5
CASSEGLGGGYQPQHF
TGTGCCAGCAGTGAAGGATTAGGGGGCGGATATCAGCCCCAGCATTTT
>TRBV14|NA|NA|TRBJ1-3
CASSSYATGRLMHTIYF
TGTGCCAGCAGCTCTTACGCTACAGGGCGTTTGATGCACACCATATATTTT
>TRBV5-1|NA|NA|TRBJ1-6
CASSYGGLESPLHF
TGCGCCAGCAGCTACGGGGGGCTGGAATCACCCCTCCACTTT
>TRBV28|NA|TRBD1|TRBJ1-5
CASSSGQGYYSNQPQHF
TGTGCCAGCAGTTCGGGACAGGGCTACTATAGCAATCAGCCCCAGCATTTT
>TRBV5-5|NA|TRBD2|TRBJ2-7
CASSSNSGLEQYF
TGTGCCAGCAGCTCCAATAGCGGGCTCGAGCAGTACTTC
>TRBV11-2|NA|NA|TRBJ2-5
CASSLAPRGQETQYF
TGTGCCAGCAGCTTAGCGCCTAGGGGACAAGAGACCCAGTACTTC
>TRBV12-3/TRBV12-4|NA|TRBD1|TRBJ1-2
CASSLDRGLGYTF
TGTGCCAGCAGTTTGGACAGGGGTTTGGGCTACACCTTC
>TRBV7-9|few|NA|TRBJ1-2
CASSLVTGNSGGYTF
TGTGCCAGCAGCTTAGTAACAGGGAACTCGGGTGGCTACACCTTC
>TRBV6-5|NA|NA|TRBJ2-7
CASRMAGSYEQYF
TGTGCCAGCAGGATGGCAGGGTCCTACGAGCAGTACTTC
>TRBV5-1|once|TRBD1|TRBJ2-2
CASSFDRGTTGELFF
TGCGCCAGCAGCTTCGACAGGGGGACGACCGGGGAGCTGTTTTTT
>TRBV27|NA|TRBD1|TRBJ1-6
CASSFGTANSPLHF
TGTGCCAGCAGTTTTGGGACAGCTAATTCACCCCTCCACTTT
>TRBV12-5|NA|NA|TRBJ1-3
CASGFMGGDSGNTIYF
TGTGCTAGTGGTTTTATGGGGGGGGACTCTGGAAACACCATATATTTT
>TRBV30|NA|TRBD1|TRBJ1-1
CASDRGGAGTEAFF
TGTGCCTCCGATCGAGGGGGCGCGGGGACTGAAGCTTTCTTT
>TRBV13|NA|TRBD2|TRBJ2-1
CASSLGRGTSGRWREQFF
TGTGCCAGCAGCTTAGGTCGGGGGACTAGCGGGAGATGGCGGGAGCAGTTCTTC
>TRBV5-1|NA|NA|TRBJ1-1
CASSARPTGENTEAFF
TGCGCCAGCAGCGCGAGGCCGACAGGAGAGAACACTGAAGCTTTCTTT
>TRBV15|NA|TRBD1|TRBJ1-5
CATSRYPRDSHQPQHF
TGTGCCACCAGCAGATACCCTCGGGACAGTCATCAGCCCCAGCATTTT
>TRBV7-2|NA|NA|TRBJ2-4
CASSLVRDRNIQYF
TGTGCCAGCAGCTTAGTCAGGGATCGGAACATTCAGTACTTC
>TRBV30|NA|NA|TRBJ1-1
CAWSVTGRTEAFF
TGTGCCTGGAGTGTGACAGGTCGCACTGAAGCTTTCTTT
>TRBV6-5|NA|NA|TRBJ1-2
CASSYSGREGGYTF
TGTGCCAGCAGTTACTCGGGCAGGGAAGGGGGCTACACCTTC
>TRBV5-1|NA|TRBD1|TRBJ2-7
CASSSPGQSYEQYF
TGCGCCAGCAGTTCGCCGGGACAGTCCTACGAGCAGTACTTC
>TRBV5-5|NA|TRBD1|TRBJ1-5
CASSSGTDYSNQPQHF
TGTGCCAGCAGCTCCGGGACAGACTATAGCAATCAGCCCCAGCATTTT
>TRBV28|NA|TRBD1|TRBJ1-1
CASSLLGTGLNTEAFF
TGTGCCAGCAGTTTATTAGGGACAGGGTTGAACACTGAAGCTTTCTTT
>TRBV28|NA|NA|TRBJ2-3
CASSLIGTSTDTQYF
TGTGCCAGCAGTTTAATAGGGACTAGCACAGATACGCAGTATTTT
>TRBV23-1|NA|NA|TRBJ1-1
CASSHRGNTEAFF
TGCGCCAGCAGTCACAGGGGTAACACTGAAGCTTTCTTT
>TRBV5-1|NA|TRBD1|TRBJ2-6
CASSSPPGQTISGANVLTF
TGCGCCAGCAGCTCTCCACCGGGACAGACGATCTCTGGGGCCAACGTCCTGACTTTC
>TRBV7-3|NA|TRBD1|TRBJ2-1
CASSLVGQGANEQFF
TGTGCCAGCAGCTTAGTGGGGCAGGGGGCCAATGAGCAGTTCTTC
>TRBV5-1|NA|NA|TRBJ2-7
CASSLQVDYEQYF
TGCGCCAGCAGCTTACAGGTGGATTACGAGCAGTACTTC
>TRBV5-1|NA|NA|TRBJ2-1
CASSFLGQHNEQFF
TGCGCCAGCAGCTTCCTAGGACAGCACAATGAGCAGTTCTTC
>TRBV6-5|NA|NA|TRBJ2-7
CASSPKGRTYEQYF
TGTGCCAGCAGTCCCAAGGGGAGGACCTACGAGCAGTACTTC
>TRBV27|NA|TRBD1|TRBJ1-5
CASSPTGSQPQHF
TGTGCCAGCAGTCCGACAGGGAGCCAGCCCCAGCATTTT
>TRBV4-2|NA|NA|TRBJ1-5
CASSQGQISNQPQHF
TGTGCCAGCAGCCAAGGACAGATTAGCAATCAGCCCCAGCATTTT
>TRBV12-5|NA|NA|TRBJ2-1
CASGLVYREGSYNEQFF
TGTGCTAGTGGTTTGGTATACAGGGAAGGCTCCTACAATGAGCAGTTCTTC